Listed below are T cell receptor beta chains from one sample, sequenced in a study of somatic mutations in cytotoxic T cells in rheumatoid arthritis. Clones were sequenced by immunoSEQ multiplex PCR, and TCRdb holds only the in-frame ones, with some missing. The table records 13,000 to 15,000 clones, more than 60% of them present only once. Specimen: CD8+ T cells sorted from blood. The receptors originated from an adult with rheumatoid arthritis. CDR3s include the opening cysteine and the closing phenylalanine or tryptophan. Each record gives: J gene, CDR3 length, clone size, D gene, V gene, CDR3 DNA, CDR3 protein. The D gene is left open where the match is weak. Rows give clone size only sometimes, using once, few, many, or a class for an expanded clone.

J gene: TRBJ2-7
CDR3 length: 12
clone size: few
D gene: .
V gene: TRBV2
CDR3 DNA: TGTGCCAGCAGGGGAGACAGCTACGAGCAGTACTTC
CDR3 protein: CASRGDSYEQYF

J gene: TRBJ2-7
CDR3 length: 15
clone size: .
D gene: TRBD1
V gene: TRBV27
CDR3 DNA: TGTGCCAGCAGCCGGGGGGGACAGGGGGCAAGGGAGCAGTACTTC
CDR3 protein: CASSRGGQGAREQYF

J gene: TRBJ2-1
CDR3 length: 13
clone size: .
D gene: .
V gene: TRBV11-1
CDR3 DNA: TGTGCCAGCAGCTTAGCTTTCTACAATGAGCAGTTCTTC
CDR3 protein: CASSLAFYNEQFF

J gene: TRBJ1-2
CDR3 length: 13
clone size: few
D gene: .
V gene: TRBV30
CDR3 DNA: TGTGCCTGGACCCCCACCGACTACTATGGCTACACCTTC
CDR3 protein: CAWTPTDYYGYTF

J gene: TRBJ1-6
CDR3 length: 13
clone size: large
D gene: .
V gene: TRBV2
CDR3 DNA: TGTGCCAGCAGCCCGGACTTATTTTCACCCCTCCACTTT
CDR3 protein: CASSPDLFSPLHF

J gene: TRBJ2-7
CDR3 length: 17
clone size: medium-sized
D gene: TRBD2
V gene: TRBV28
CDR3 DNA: TGTGCCAGCAGCACCGGACTAGCGGGAGTGTACGGATACGAGCAGTACTTC
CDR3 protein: CASSTGLAGVYGYEQYF

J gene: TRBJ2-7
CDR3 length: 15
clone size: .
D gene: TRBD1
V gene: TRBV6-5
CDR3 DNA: TGTGCCAGCAGTCTACAGACAGGGATATCCTACGAGCAGTACTTC
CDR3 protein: CASSLQTGISYEQYF

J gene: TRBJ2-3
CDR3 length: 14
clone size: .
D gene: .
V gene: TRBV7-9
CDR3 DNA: TGTGCCAGCAGCTTAGCGGGTACGGCTGTTACGCAGTATTTT
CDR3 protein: CASSLAGTAVTQYF

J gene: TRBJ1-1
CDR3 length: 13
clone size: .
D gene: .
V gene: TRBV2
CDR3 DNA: TGTGCCAGCAGTGAGGTGACAGGTAATGAAGCTTTCTTT
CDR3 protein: CASSEVTGNEAFF

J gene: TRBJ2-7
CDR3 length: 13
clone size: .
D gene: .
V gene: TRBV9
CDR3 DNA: TGTGCCAGCAGTCAAGCGGAGGGCTACGAGCAGTACTTC
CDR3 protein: CASSQAEGYEQYF

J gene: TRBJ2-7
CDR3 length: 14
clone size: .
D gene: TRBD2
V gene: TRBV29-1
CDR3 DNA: TGCAGCGTTGAAGGCGGGAGGGGATCCTACGAGCAGTACTTC
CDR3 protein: CSVEGGRGSYEQYF

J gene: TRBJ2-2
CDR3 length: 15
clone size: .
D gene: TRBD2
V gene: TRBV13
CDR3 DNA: TGTGCCAGCAAGACTAGCGGGGGGGCTGCCGGGGAGCTGTTTTTT
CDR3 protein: CASKTSGGAAGELFF

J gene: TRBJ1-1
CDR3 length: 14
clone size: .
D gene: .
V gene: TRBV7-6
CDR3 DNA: TGTGCCAGCAGCTTAAGGCCCACGAACACTGAAGCTTTCTTT
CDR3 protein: CASSLRPTNTEAFF

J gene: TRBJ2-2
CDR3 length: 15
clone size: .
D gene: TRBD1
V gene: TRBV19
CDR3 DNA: TGTGCCAGTCCCGCGGACAGGGAGAACACCGGGGAGCTGTTTTTT
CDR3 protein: CASPADRENTGELFF

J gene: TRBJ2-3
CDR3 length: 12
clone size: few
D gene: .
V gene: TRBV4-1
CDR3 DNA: TGCGCCAGCAGCCAAGGGTACGATACGCAGTATTTT
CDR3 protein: CASSQGYDTQYF

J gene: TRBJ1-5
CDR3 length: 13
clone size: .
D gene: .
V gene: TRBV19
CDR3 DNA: TGTGCCAGTAGGTATACCCTAAATCAGCCCCAGCATTTT
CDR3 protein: CASRYTLNQPQHF

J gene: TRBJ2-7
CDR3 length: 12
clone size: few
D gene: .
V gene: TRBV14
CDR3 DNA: TGTGCCAGCAGCCAAGGATGGGGCGAGCAGTACTTC
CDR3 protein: CASSQGWGEQYF

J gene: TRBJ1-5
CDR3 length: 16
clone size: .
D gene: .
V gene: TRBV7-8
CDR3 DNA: TGTGCCAGCAGCTATCGGGGGGGGAATAGCAATCAGCCCCAGCATTTT
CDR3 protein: CASSYRGGNSNQPQHF

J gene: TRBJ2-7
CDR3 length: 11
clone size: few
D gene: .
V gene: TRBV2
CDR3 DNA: TGTGCCAGCAGAACCCAGAACGAGCAGTACTTC
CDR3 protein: CASRTQNEQYF

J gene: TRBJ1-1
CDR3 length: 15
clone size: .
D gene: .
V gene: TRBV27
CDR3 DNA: TGTGCCAGCAGCCCGACATGGCAGCTGAACACTGAAGCTTTCTTT
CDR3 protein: CASSPTWQLNTEAFF

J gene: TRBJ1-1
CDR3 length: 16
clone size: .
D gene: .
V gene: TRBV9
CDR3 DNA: TGTGCCAGCAGCGTCACAGGGAGGTTGGTGAACACTGAAGCTTTCTTT
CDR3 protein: CASSVTGRLVNTEAFF

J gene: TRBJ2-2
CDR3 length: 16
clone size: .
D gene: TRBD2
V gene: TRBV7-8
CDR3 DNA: TGTGCCAGCAGCCCAAATAGCGGGACCAACACCGGGGAGCTGTTTTTT
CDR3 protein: CASSPNSGTNTGELFF

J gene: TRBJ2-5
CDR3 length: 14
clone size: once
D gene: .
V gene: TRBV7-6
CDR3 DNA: TGTGCCAGCAGCTTGGTTGAGGGTCGAGAGACCCAGTACTTC
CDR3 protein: CASSLVEGRETQYF

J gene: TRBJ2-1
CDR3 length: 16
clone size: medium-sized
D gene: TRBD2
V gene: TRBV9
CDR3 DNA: TGTGCCAGCAGCGCCGCCCTAGCGGGAGGGCCCTATGAGCAGTTCTTC
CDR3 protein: CASSAALAGGPYEQFF

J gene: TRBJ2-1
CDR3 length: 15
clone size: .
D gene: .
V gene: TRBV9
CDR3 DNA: TGTGCCAGCAGCGTCTCGGGAATAGCGAACAATGAGCAGTTCTTC
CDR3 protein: CASSVSGIANNEQFF

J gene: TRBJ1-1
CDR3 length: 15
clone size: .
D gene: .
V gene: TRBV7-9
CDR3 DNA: TGTGCCAGCAGCTTAACAGGGAGCGTGATAACTGAAGCTTTCTTT
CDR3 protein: CASSLTGSVITEAFF

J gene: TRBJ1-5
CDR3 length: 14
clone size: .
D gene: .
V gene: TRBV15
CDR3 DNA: TGTGCCACCGGACTTGGGCCCGGCAATCAGCCCCAGCATTTT
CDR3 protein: CATGLGPGNQPQHF

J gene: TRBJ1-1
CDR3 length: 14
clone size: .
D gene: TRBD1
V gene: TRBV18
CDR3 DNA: TGTGCCAGCTCACCGACAGGGGGCGCAAATGAAGCTTTCTTT
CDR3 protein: CASSPTGGANEAFF

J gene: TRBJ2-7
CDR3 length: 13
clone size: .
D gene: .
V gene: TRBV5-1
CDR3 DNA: TGCGCCAGCAGCGGGGGGACAGACTACGAGCAGTACTTC
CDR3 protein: CASSGGTDYEQYF

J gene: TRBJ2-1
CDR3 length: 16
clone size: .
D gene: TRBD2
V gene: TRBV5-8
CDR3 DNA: TGTGCCAGCAGCTACTTAGCGGGAGGGCCTAGCTATGAGCAGTTCTTC
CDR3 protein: CASSYLAGGPSYEQFF

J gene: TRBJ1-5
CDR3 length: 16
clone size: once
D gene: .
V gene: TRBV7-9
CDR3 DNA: TGTGCCAGCAGCTTAGTTGGGGGGGCTAGCAATCAGCCCCAGCATTTT
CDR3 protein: CASSLVGGASNQPQHF

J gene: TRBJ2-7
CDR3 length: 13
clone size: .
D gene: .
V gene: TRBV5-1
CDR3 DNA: TGCGCCAGCAGGATCAGGGATACCTACGAGCAGTACTTC
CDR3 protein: CASRIRDTYEQYF